These T cell receptor beta chains were read from a single sample in a study of identical twins. TCRdb re-analysed the 5' RACE reads in MiXCR, keeping a single row per CDR3 protein. The data contain more than 600,000 distinct CDR3 sequences, about 18% of them seen just once; the ten biggest clones take up roughly 14%. These data also featured in a second study, about T cells expressing NK-cell markers.

Sample: PBMCs. All receptors derive from a woman aged 18-35 years in good health. CDR3s include the opening cysteine and the closing phenylalanine or tryptophan. The D gene is left open where the match is weak. A row's size may be missing; if present it is once, few, many or a size class.

TRBV12-5,TRBD1,TRBJ1-1,many,CASGLVHLRDSEAFF,TGTGCTAGTGGTTTGGTCCACCTCCGGGACAGTGAAGCTTTCTTT
TRBV20-1,-,TRBJ2-2,few,CSAMTQGPGELFF,TGCAGTGCTATGACACAGGGCCCCGGGGAGCTGTTTTTT
TRBV20-1,-,TRBJ2-3,-,CSARVGRVTLDTQYF,TGCAGTGCTAGAGTCGGCAGGGTAACATTAGATACGCAGTATTTT
TRBV7-9,-,TRBJ2-5,many,CASSPPRSLQETQYF,TGTGCCAGCAGCCCCCCCAGGAGCCTACAAGAGACCCAGTACTTC
TRBV20-1,-,TRBJ1-2,few,CSVYSRGDYGYTF,TGCAGTGTTTATTCCAGGGGAGACTATGGCTACACCTTC
TRBV12-3/TRBV12-4,TRBD2,TRBJ2-3,few,CASSLLGGAGDTQYF,TGTGCCAGCAGTTTACTCGGGGGAGCGGGGGATACGCAGTATTTT
TRBV5-1,-,TRBJ2-2,-,CASTMYMPGELFF,TGCGCCAGCACCATGTACATGCCCGGGGAGCTGTTTTTT
TRBV6-2/TRBV6-3,-,TRBJ2-7,few,CASSYSSQYEQYF,TGTGCCAGCAGTTACTCGTCCCAGTACGAGCAGTACTTC
TRBV7-2,-,TRBJ1-1,-,CASSLAWSGTEAFF,TGTGCCAGCAGCTTAGCTTGGAGTGGGACTGAAGCTTTCTTT
TRBV27,-,TRBJ2-5,few,CASSSPIADPGGTQYF,TGTGCCAGCAGTTCCCCCATAGCGGACCCGGGCGGGACCCAGTACTTC
TRBV9,-,TRBJ2-3,-,CASSVRPQGRGTQYF,TGTGCCAGCAGCGTGCGCCCCCAGGGACGGGGTACGCAGTATTTT
TRBV7-2,-,TRBJ1-1,-,CASSLLGFMNTEAFF,TGTGCCAGCAGCTTATTAGGGTTCATGAACACTGAAGCTTTCTTT
TRBV7-9,-,TRBJ2-1,-,CASSLGGSTLGDEQFF,TGTGCCAGCAGCTTAGGCGGCTCAACCTTAGGGGATGAGCAGTTCTTC
TRBV12-3/TRBV12-4,-,TRBJ2-3,-,CASSFRQTTDTQYF,TGTGCCAGCAGTTTTAGGCAGACCACAGATACGCAGTATTTT
TRBV14,-,TRBJ2-7,-,CASSNKRDWSSYEQYF,TGTGCCAGCAGCAACAAAAGGGACTGGTCGTCCTACGAGCAGTACTTC